This T cell receptor beta chain was sequenced in a study of blood T cells in healthy people across ages. This CDR3 region has 15 residues. Germline V lookup: CDR1 SGHDT, CDR2 YYEEEE. The J segment lost 2 bases and the V segment lost 3 bases, leaving 3 bases of the junction unmatched. Using a J-beta primer mix together with a sample-barcoded 5' primer, a second PCR was run for roughly 6 to 12 cycles. From each sample, at least 2.5 million paired-end reads containing CDR3 were obtained. A single record per CDR3 protein comes from TCRdb applying MiXCR to the 5' RACE reads. In the table there are 1,800,000 or so distinct CDR3 sequences, about two fifths of which are singletons.

The chain links TRBV5-6 to TRBJ2-3; 10 bases align to TRBD1. The source of this sequence is a human donor in good health. Sequenced material: blood. The CDR3 DNA is TGTGCCAGCAGCTCCGGGACAGGGGCCACAGATACGCAGTATTTT. It encodes CASSSGTGATDTQYF.